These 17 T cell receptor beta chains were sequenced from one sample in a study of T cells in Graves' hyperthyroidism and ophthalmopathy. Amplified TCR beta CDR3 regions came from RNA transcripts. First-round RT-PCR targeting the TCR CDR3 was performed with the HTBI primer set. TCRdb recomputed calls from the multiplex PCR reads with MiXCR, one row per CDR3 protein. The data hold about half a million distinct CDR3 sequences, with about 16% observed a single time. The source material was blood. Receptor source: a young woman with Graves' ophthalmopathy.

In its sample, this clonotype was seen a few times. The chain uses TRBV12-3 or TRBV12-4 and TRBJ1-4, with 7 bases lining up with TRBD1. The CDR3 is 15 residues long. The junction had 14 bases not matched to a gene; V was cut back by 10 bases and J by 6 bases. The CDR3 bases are TGTGCCATCGGTCCGTCTGGGGACAGTGATGAAAAACTGTTTTTT. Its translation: CAIGPSGDSDEKLFF.

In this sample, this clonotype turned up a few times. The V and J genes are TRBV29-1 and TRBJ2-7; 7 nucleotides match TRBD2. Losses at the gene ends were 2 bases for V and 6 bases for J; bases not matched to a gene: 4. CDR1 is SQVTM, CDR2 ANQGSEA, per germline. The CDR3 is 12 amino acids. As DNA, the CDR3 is TGCAGCGTTGAAAGGGAGGGTAGCGAGCAGTACTTC. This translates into CSVEREGSEQYF.

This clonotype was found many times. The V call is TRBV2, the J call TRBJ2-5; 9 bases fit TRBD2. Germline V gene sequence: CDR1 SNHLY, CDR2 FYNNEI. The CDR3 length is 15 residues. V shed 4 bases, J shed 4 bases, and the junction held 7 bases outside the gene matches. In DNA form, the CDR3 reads TGTGCCAGCAGTGGCCCTAGCGGGACCGGAGAGACCCAGTACTTC. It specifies CASSGPSGTGETQYF.

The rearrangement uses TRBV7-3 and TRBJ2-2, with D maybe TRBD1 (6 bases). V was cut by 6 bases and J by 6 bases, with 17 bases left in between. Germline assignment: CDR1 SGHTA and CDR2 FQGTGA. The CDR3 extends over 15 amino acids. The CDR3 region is CASRSGTSRSGELFF. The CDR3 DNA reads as TGTGCCAGCAGATCCGGGACAAGCAGGTCCGGGGAGCTGTTTTTT. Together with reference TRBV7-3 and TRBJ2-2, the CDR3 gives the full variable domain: GAGVSQTPSNKVTEKGKYVELRCDPISGHTALYWYRQSLGQGPEFLIYFQGTGAADDSGLPNDRFFAVRPEGSVSTLKIQRTERGDSAVYLCASRSGTSRSGELFFGEGSRLTVL.

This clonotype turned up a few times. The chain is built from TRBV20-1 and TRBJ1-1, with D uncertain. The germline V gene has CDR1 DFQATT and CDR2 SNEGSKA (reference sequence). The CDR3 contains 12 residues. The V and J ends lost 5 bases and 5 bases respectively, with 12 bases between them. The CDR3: CSARRFGTEAFF. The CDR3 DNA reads TGCAGTGCTCGCAGGTTTGGTACTGAAGCTTTCTTT.

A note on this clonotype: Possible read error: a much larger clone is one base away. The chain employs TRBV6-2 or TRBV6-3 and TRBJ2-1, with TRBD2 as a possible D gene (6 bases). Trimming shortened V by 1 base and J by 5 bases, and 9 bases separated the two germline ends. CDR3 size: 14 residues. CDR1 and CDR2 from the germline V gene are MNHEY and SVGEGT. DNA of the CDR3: TGTGCCAGCAGTTACTTGGGGAGGCACAATGAGCAGTTCTTC. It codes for CASSYLGRHNEQFF.

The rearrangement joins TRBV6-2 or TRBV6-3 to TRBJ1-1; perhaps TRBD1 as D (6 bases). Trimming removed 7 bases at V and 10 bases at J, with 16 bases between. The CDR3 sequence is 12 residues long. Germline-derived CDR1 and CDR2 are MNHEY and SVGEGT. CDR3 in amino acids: CASNPLRGVAFF. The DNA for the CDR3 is TGTGCCAGCAATCCTCTTAGGGGGGTAGCTTTCTTT.

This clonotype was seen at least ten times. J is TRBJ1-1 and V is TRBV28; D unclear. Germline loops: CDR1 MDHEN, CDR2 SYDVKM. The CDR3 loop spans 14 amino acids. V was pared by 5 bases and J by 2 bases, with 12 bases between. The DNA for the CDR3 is TGTGCCAGCAGTCCGAGGGCTACCAACACTGAAGCTTTCTTT. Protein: CASSPRATNTEAFF.

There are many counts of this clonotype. DNA of the CDR3: TGCAGTGCTAGAGATGGGGGCGGCTACACCTTC. Translating gives CSARDGGGYTF. The V gene is TRBV20-1, the J gene TRBJ1-2, with a tentative D call TRBD1 (6 bases). Germline V gene sequence: CDR1 DFQATT, CDR2 SNEGSKA (reference sequence). Trimming took off 0 bases at V and 8 bases at J, with 7 bases between the two ends. The CDR3 consists of 11 residues.

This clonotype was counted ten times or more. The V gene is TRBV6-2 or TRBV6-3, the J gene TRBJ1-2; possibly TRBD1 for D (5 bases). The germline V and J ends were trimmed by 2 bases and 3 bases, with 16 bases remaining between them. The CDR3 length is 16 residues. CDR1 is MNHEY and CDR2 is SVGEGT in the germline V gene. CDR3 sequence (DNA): TGTGCCAGCAGTTACCTCCGGCCCGGGACCTACTATGGCTACACCTTC. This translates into CASSYLRPGTYYGYTF.

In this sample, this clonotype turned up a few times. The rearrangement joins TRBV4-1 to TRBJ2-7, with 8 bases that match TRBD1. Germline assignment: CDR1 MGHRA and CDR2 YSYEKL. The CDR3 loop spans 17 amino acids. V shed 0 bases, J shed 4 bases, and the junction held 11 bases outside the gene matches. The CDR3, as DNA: TGCGCCAGCAGCCAAGATTCGCAGGACAGGGCGGGTTACGAGCAGTACTTC. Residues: CASSQDSQDRAGYEQYF.

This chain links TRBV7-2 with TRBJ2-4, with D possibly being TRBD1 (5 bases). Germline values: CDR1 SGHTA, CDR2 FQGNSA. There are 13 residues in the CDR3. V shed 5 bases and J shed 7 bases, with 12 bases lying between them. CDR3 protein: CASSDLAGNIQYF. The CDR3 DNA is TGTGCCAGCAGCGACCTGGCAGGGAACATTCAGTACTTC. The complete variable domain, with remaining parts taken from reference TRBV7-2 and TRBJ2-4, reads GAGVSQSPSNKVTEKGKDVELRCDPISGHTALYWYRQSLGQGLEFLIYFQGNSAPDKSGLPSDRFSAERTGGSVSTLTIQRTQQEDSAVYLCASSDLAGNIQYFGAGTRLSVL.

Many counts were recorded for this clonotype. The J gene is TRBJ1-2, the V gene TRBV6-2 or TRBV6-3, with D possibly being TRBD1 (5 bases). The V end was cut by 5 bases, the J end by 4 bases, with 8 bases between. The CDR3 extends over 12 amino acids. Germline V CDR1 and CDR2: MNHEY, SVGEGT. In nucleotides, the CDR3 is TGTGCCAGCAGTCGACAGCGCTATGGCTACACCTTC. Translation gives CASSRQRYGYTF.

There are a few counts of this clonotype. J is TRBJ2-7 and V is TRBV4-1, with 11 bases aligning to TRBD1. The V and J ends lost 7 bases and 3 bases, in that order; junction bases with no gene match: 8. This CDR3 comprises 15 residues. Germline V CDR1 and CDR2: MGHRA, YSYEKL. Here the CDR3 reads CASTLTGTGGYEQYF. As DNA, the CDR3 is TGCGCCAGCACCCTTACCGGGACAGGGGGCTACGAGCAGTACTTC.

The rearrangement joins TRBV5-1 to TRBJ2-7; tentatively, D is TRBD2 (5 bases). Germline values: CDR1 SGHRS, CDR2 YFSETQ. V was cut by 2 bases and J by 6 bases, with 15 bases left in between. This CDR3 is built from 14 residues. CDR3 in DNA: TGCGCCAGCAGCTTTGGGCAGGAGGTAGGCGAGCAGTACTTC. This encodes CASSFGQEVGEQYF.

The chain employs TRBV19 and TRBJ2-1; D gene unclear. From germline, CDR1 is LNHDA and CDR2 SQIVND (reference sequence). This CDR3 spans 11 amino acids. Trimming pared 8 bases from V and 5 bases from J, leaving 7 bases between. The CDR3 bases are TGTGCCAGTGCCCTTCACAATGAGCAGTTCTTC. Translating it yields CASALHNEQFF.

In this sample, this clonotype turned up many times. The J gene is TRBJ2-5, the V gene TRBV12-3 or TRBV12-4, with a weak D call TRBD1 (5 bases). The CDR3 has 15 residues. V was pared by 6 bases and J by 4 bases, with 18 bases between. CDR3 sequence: CASRGRVPLGETQYF. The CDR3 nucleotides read TGTGCCAGCAGGGGCAGGGTTCCCCTCGGAGAGACCCAGTACTTC.